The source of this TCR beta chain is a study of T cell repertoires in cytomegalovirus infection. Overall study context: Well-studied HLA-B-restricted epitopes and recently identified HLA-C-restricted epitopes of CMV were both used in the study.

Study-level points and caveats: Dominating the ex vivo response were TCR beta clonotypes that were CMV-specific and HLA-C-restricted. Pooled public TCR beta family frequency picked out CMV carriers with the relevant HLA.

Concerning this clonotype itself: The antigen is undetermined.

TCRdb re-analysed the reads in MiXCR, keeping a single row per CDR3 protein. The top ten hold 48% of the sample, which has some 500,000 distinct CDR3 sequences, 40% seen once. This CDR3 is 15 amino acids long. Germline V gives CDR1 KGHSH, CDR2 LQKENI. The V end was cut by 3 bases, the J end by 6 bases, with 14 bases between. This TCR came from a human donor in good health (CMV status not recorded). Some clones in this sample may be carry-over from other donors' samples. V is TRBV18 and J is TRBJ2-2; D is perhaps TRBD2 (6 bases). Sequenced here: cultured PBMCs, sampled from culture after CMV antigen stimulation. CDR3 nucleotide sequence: TGTGCCAGCTCACCGGGGCTAGCGCGAGCCGGGGAGCTGTTTTTT. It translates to CASSPGLARAGELFF.